The 18 T cell receptor beta chains in this list originate from one sample, sequenced in a study of CD8 T cells in Susac syndrome. Random hexamers served to reverse transcribe about 0.5 to 1 ug RNA. Each CDR3 protein gets one entry after TCRdb re-called the immunoSEQ multiplex PCR reads with MiXCR. This repertoire shows some 120,000 distinct CDR3 sequences, around 90% found once; its top ten account for about 0.14%. The sequencing sample was made of CD4+ T cells from PBMCs. These receptors originate from a human donor in good health.

The V call is TRBV10-3, the J call TRBJ2-1; TRBD1 matches at 8 bases. CDR3 size: 14 residues. Looked up from germline, CDR1 is ENHRY and CDR2 is SYGVKD. The V and J ends lost 1 base and 7 bases, in that order; junction bases with no gene match: 3. The CDR3 nucleotides are TGTGCCATCAGTGAGTTCAGGGGGCATAATGAGCAGTTCTTC. This translates into CAISEFRGHNEQFF.

The rearrangement uses TRBV3-1 and TRBJ2-2; D may be TRBD1 (6 bases). V was cut by 6 bases and J by 5 bases, with 13 bases left in between. Germline CDR1 LGHDT, CDR2 YNNKEL (reference sequence). The CDR3 sequence is 14 residues long. The CDR3 bases are TGTGCCAGCAGTGTTCTTGGACAGACCGGGGAGCTGTTTTTT. Translated, it gives CASSVLGQTGELFF.

The rearrangement links TRBV2 to TRBJ2-1; maybe TRBD2 (5 bases). The CDR3 is made up of 13 amino acids. Germline loops: CDR1 SNHLY, CDR2 FYNNEI. V gave up 5 bases and J gave up 10 bases, with 15 bases separating them. CDR3 in DNA: TGTGCCAGCAGTCGGACTCGACCGCCGGAGCAGTTCTTC. Translated: CASSRTRPPEQFF.

The gene calls are TRBV3-1 and TRBJ2-7; no firm D call. The length of the CDR3 is 13 residues. In germline, CDR1 is LGHDT, CDR2 YNNKEL (reference sequence). V lost 3 bases, J lost 1 base, and 7 bases lay in between. CDR3 sequence: CASSQTFSYEQYF. CDR3 bases: TGTGCCAGCAGCCAGACATTTTCCTACGAGCAGTACTTC.

This clonotype occurred once. The chain carries TRBV12-5 and TRBJ2-1; D uncertain. V lost 0 bases and J 7 bases, leaving 10 bases between the germline ends. CDR1 is LGHNT, CDR2 FRNRAP, per germline. This CDR3 region has 14 residues. CDR3 amino acids: CASGLVTTRNEQFF. Here the CDR3 DNA reads TGTGCTAGTGGTTTGGTCACCACGAGGAATGAGCAGTTCTTC.

A single count supports this clonotype. The chain carries TRBV23-1 and TRBJ1-1; weak D call: TRBD1 (6 bases). TRBV23-1 is classed as an ORF, of uncertain function. This CDR3 is built from 12 residues. V lost 8 bases and J lost 7, with 14 bases in between. The CDR3 coding sequence is TGCGCCAGCTACGGGACACCGGATGAAGCTTTCTTT. The encoded protein is CASYGTPDEAFF.

The table lists this clonotype with a count of one. The chain is built from TRBV7-2 and TRBJ2-1; D call uncertain. The germline V gene has CDR1 SGHTA and CDR2 FQGNSA. The CDR3 runs 13 residues. V lost 1 base, J lost 7 bases, and 8 bases lay in between. As DNA, the CDR3 is TGTGCCAGCAGCTTAGTTAAGGAGAATGAGCAGTTCTTC. Its protein product is CASSLVKENEQFF.

This sequence joins TRBV7-9 and TRBJ1-2; 12 positions agree with TRBD1. The trim removed 6 bases at V and 7 bases at J, leaving 9 bases unmatched. The CDR3 totals 15 residues. CDR1 is SEHNR and CDR2 is FQNEAQ in the germline V gene (reference sequence). The CDR3 here is CASSPAGTGGRGYTF. The CDR3 nucleotides are TGTGCCAGCAGTCCTGCCGGGACAGGGGGCCGTGGCTACACCTTC.

The J gene is TRBJ1-2, the V gene TRBV12-3 or TRBV12-4, with a tentative D call TRBD1 (6 bases). This CDR3 region has 13 residues. Trimming shortened V by 4 bases and J by 8 bases, and 14 bases separated the two germline ends. CDR3 region: CASSSMGAWGYTF. The CDR3 DNA follows: TGTGCCAGCAGTTCTATGGGGGCGTGGGGCTACACCTTC.

The chain has TRBV30 and TRBJ1-1; 7 positions agree with TRBD1. V gave up 3 bases and J gave up 1 base; unmatched junction bases: 2. The germline V gene has CDR1 GTSNPN and CDR2 SVGIG (reference sequence). The CDR3 is 13 amino acids. The CDR3 DNA sequence: TGTGCCTGGAGCGGGACAGCGAACACTGAAGCTTTCTTT. As protein: CAWSGTANTEAFF.

This chain uses TRBV19 with TRBJ2-5; D is unresolved. V was cut by 5 bases and J by 7 bases, with 14 bases left in between. CDR3 length equals 13 residues. Germline CDR1 LNHDA, CDR2 SQIVND (reference sequence). CDR3 amino acids: CASSSGVKRTQYF. In DNA form, the CDR3 reads TGTGCCAGTAGTTCTGGGGTCAAGAGGACCCAGTACTTC.

The chain has TRBV29-1 and TRBJ2-5, with D unresolved. The germline V gene encodes CDR1 SQVTM and CDR2 ANQGSEA. The CDR3 sequence is 14 residues long. Trimming cost V 4 bases and J 1 base, with 13 bases left between them. CDR3 in amino acids: CSVGPKLAQETQYF. DNA for the CDR3: TGCAGCGTTGGCCCGAAGTTAGCCCAAGAGACCCAGTACTTC.

The chain couples TRBV10-3 to TRBJ1-5; 7 bases are shared with TRBD1. Germline CDR1 ENHRY, CDR2 SYGVKD. The ends lost 3 bases at V and 6 bases at J; junction bases unmatched: 11. CDR3 length equals 16 residues. As DNA, the CDR3 is TGTGCCATCAGTGAAAGTTCAGGGGCAGGGGGTCAGCCCCAGCATTTT. It codes for CAISESSGAGGQPQHF.

This chain uses TRBV5-1 with TRBJ1-3; D remains ambiguous. Germline V gene sequence: CDR1 SGHRS, CDR2 YFSETQ. There are 15 residues in the CDR3. Trimming took off 0 bases at V and 0 bases at J, with 7 bases between the two ends. The CDR3 sequence: CASSLDGISGNTIYF. CDR3 sequence (DNA): TGCGCCAGCAGCTTGGACGGGATCTCTGGAAACACCATATATTTT. Complete variable domain (other parts from reference TRBV5-1 and TRBJ1-3): KAGVTQTPRYLIKTRGQQVTLSCSPISGHRSVSWYQQTPGQGLQFLFEYFSETQRNKGNFPGRFSGRQFSNSRSEMNVSTLELGDSALYLCASSLDGISGNTIYFGEGSWLTVV.

The V call is TRBV4-1, the J call TRBJ2-5, with TRBD2 matching over 11 bases. CDR1 and CDR2 (germline): MGHRA, YSYEKL. Trimming removed 3 bases from V and 1 base from J; junction bases left unmatched: 4. The CDR3 runs to 16 residues. In nucleotides, the CDR3 is TGCGCCAGCAGCCAGGGACTAGCGGAGCTCCAAGAGACCCAGTACTTC. This translates into CASSQGLAELQETQYF.

V gene TRBV7-8 combines with J gene TRBJ2-2, with D unresolved. In germline, CDR1 is SGHVS, CDR2 FQNEAQ. V was pared by 4 bases and J by 4 bases, with 7 bases between. The CDR3 contains 13 residues. This CDR3 reads CASSSHSTGELFF. DNA of the CDR3: TGTGCCAGCAGCTCCCACAGCACCGGGGAGCTGTTTTTT.

Comments on this clonotype: One end of the junction does not line up with germline, which may come from a read error. The chain combines TRBV7-8 with TRBJ2-7, with D perhaps matching TRBD1 (8 bases). CDR3 size: 16 residues. Germline V gene data show CDR1 as SGHVS and CDR2 as FQNEAQ. The CDR3 DNA reads as TGTGCCAGCAGCTTAGCCGGGAGGTTGGGACAGGTTGACCTCAACTTC. Protein: CASSLAGRLGQVDLNF.

The genes are TRBV18 and TRBJ2-2; 7 nucleotides align to TRBD1. CDR1 is KGHSH and CDR2 is LQKENI in the germline V gene. V dropped 6 bases and J dropped 1; count of bases not matched to a gene: 8. This CDR3 is 16 amino acids long. The CDR3 protein is CASSRDGQVNTGELFF. The CDR3 DNA reads TGTGCCAGCTCTCGGGATGGACAGGTGAACACCGGGGAGCTGTTTTTT.